The clone carrying this T cell receptor (beta chain) has more than one count but fewer than ten. The antigen remains unidentified. The data belong to a study of T cells after yellow fever vaccination. Study observations and caveats: Among primary-vaccination clones, most reappeared after the booster, at around 97% for CD4 and 85% to 90% for CD8.

V dropped 0 bases and J dropped 3; count of bases not matched to a gene: 1. This CDR3 has 14 residues. CDR1 DFQATT and CDR2 SNEGSKA come from the germline V gene (reference sequence). TCRdb independently ran MiXCR on the 5' RACE reads; one entry per CDR3 protein. The sample consists of 200,000 to 250,000 distinct CDR3 sequences, 3% to 4% of them appearing once. This rearrangement joins TRBV20-1 to TRBJ2-3, with TRBD1 matching 9 bases. The sample consisted of CD4+ T cells sorted from PBMCs, taken 10 days after the yellow fever booster vaccination. The clonotype originates from a young man who received the YFV17D yellow fever vaccine. CDR3 amino acids: CSAREGTGTDTQYF. The CDR3, as DNA: TGCAGTGCTAGAGAGGGGACAGGGACAGATACGCAGTATTTT.